The 12 T cell receptor beta chains below all came from one sample that was sequenced in a study of T cell responses to AZD1222 COVID-19 vaccine. Sequencing used immunoSEQ multiplex PCR; TCRdb keeps in-frame clones, though not all of them. The table has around 99,000 clones, just over 90% seen once. Specimen: peripheral blood, collected on day 0 of AZD1222 vaccination. Source of these receptors: an adult in good health.

The chain carries TRBV5-1 and TRBJ1-2; D not resolved. The germline V gene has CDR1 SGHRS and CDR2 YFSETQ. This CDR3 contains 15 residues. Trimming removed 0 bases from V and 5 bases from J, with 14 bases in between. The CDR3 sequence is CASSLETARGYGYTF. The CDR3 DNA follows: TGCGCCAGCAGCTTGGAAACGGCGCGCGGGTATGGCTACACCTTC.

J is TRBJ2-2 and V is TRBV11-3, with TRBD2 identical over 8 bases. J lost 6 bases, V lost 5 bases, and 8 bases had no gene match. The CDR3 loop spans 15 amino acids. The germline gives CDR1 SGHNT, CDR2 YENEEA. The CDR3 DNA sequence: TGTGCCAGCAGCCCAGCCGGGACTAGAGCCGGGGAGCTGTTTTTT. This codes for CASSPAGTRAGELFF. Full variable domain (missing parts from reference TRBV11-3 and TRBJ2-2): EAGVVQSPRYKIIEKKQPVAFWCNPISGHNTLYWYLQNLGQGPELLIRYENEEAVDDSQLPKDRFSAERLKGVDSTLKIQPAELGDSAVYLCASSPAGTRAGELFFGEGSRLTVL.

The rearrangement links TRBV28 to TRBJ1-6; D gene uncertain. Trimming stripped 3 bases from V and 7 bases from J, with 7 bases between. CDR1 is MDHEN, CDR2 SYDVKM, per germline. The CDR3 totals 13 residues. CDR3 region: CASSLIINSPLHF. The CDR3 region has the DNA TGTGCCAGCAGTTTGATAATCAATTCACCCCTCCACTTT.

The chain carries TRBV10-3 and TRBJ1-1; D not resolved. There are 14 residues in the CDR3. V gave up 5 bases and J gave up 0 bases, with 10 bases separating them. Germline assignment: CDR1 ENHRY and CDR2 SYGVKD. The CDR3 DNA reads TGTGCCATCAGTAAAAACACCATGAACACTGAAGCTTTCTTT. Protein sequence: CAISKNTMNTEAFF.

The chain combines TRBV9 with TRBJ2-3; D may be TRBD1 (5 bases). The CDR3 loop spans 14 amino acids. Trimming took 0 bases from V and 5 from J, leaving 10 bases between them. Germline assignment: CDR1 SGDLS and CDR2 YYNGEE. The CDR3, as DNA: TGTGCCAGCAGCGTAGGCTCGCAGGGAGATACGCAGTATTTT. This sequence encodes CASSVGSQGDTQYF.

The chain uses TRBV3-1 (or the pseudogene TRBV3-2) and TRBJ1-6; D gene uncertain. Trimming took 4 bases from V and 8 from J, leaving 12 bases between them. Germline CDR1 and CDR2: LGHDT and YNNKEL (reference sequence). The CDR3 is 14 residues long. Here the CDR3 reads CASSLGPSDSPLHF. CDR3 nucleotides: TGTGCCAGCAGCCTCGGACCCTCGGATTCACCCCTCCACTTT.

The genes are TRBV3-1 (or the pseudogene TRBV3-2) and TRBJ1-5, with D maybe TRBD1 (5 bases). CDR1 and CDR2 from the germline V gene are LGHDT and YNNKEL (reference sequence). This CDR3 contains 15 residues. Trimming took off 1 base at V and 6 bases at J, with 13 bases between the two ends. CDR3 nucleotides: TGTGCCAGCAGCCAAGTATGGGGTACAGGTCAGCCCCAGCATTTT. The encoded protein is CASSQVWGTGQPQHF.

The chain has TRBV5-5 and TRBJ1-3; D ambiguous. Germline lookup yields CDR1 SGHKS and CDR2 YYEKEE (reference sequence). Trimming removed 4 bases from V and 9 bases from J, with 14 bases in between. This CDR3 region has 13 residues. CDR3 DNA sequence: TGTGCCAGCAGCACGTCGCAGGCTGTCACCATATATTTT. It specifies CASSTSQAVTIYF.

The J gene is TRBJ2-1, the V gene TRBV7-2; 9 positions agree with TRBD1. Germline V lookup: CDR1 SGHTA, CDR2 FQGNSA. This CDR3 region has 16 residues. V shed 3 bases, J shed 7 bases, and the junction held 10 bases outside the gene matches. For the CDR3, the DNA is TGTGCCAGCAGCTTCCCCGGGACAGGGTCCTCGAATGAGCAGTTCTTC. It translates to CASSFPGTGSSNEQFF. The variable domain in full, completed from reference TRBV7-2 and TRBJ2-1, reads GAGVSQSPSNKVTEKGKDVELRCDPISGHTALYWYRQSLGQGLEFLIYFQGNSAPDKSGLPSDRFSAERTGGSVSTLTIQRTQQEDSAVYLCASSFPGTGSSNEQFFGPGTRLTVL.

A single count supports this clone. The chain employs TRBV10-3 and TRBJ1-5; 7 bases are a match to TRBD1. The V gene end was trimmed by 2 bases and the J gene end by 6 bases; junction bases not matched to a gene: 7. The CDR3 length is 15 residues. Germline CDR1 is ENHRY and CDR2 is SYGVKD. The CDR3 reads CAISEEGQFTQPQHF. Here the CDR3 DNA reads TGTGCCATCAGTGAGGAGGGACAGTTTACTCAGCCCCAGCATTTT.

V usage is TRBV9 and J usage is TRBJ1-5, with a possible D match to TRBD1 (6 bases). The CDR3 has 16 amino acids. Trimming stripped 3 bases from V and 6 bases from J, with 19 bases between. Germline values: CDR1 SGDLS, CDR2 YYNGEE. This CDR3 is CASSGGIGGASQPQHF. The CDR3 DNA sequence: TGTGCCAGCAGCGGGGGAATAGGGGGAGCCAGTCAGCCCCAGCATTTT.

The V call is TRBV19, the J call TRBJ2-1; no firm D call. V was pared by 4 bases and J by 0 bases, with 10 bases between. This CDR3 region has 15 residues. CDR1 and CDR2 (germline): LNHDA, SQIVND (reference sequence). The DNA of the CDR3 is TGTGCCAGTAGTACCCCTGGGTACTCCTACAATGAGCAGTTCTTC. Encoded protein: CASSTPGYSYNEQFF.